Detailed here is one T cell receptor beta chain. This specimen belongs to a study of Ad26.COV2.S vaccination and SARS-CoV-2 variants. As for the study in general: Sample donor was a member of the COV1001 Ad26.COV2.S trial arm.

The table came from immunoSEQ multiplex PCR; TCRdb's copy has only in-frame clones and leaves some out. The sample lists about 400,000 clones, over 75% occurring once. The germline gives CDR1 SGHAT, CDR2 FQDESV (reference sequence). V gave up 2 bases and J gave up 5 bases; unmatched junction bases: 2. The CDR3 runs to 14 residues. Specified treatment: 15 to 20 received Ad26.COV2.S at low or high dose, single or two shots; several received placebo; per-sample allocation not given. Collection of the samples took place on day 63 after the first injection of vaccine or placebo. Sequenced material: peripheral blood, taken in a trial of Ad26.COV2.S vaccine versus placebo. The chain carries TRBV11-1 and TRBJ2-1; 8 nucleotides match TRBD2. This receptor was taken from a person between 18 and 65 years old who received the Ad26.COV2.S COVID-19 vaccine or a placebo. The DNA of the CDR3 is TGTGCCAGCAGCTTATTTAGCGGGGACAATGAGCAGTTCTTC. Translation: CASSLFSGDNEQFF.